The subject of this entry is one T cell receptor (beta chain). This sample stems from a study of blood T cell repertoires in COVID-19. In the study overall: Acute and convalescent COVID-19 specimens originated in the United States, Italy and Spain.

Across 24 US areas, participants ranged in age from 18 to 89 years. The CDR3 totals 13 residues. The germline gives CDR1 SGHTA, CDR2 FQGTGA. V shed 6 bases and J 8 bases; nucleotides not matched to a gene: 2. In the study's own analysis: Scientists estimated how many nucleated cells there were by amplifying reference gene primers. Produced via immunoSEQ multiplex PCR; TCRdb's table is partial and in-frame only. V and J calls and clone size are those listed in that table; D and trimming were worked out from the DNA. Of fewer than 200,000 clones listed, around 80% were seen once; the top ten hold 19%. The sample taken for sequencing was PBMCs or T cells enriched from blood (not recorded which). The receptor was derived from an older woman in a cohort exposed to, infected with or recovered from COVID-19 (not recorded which). V gene TRBV7-3 combines with J gene TRBJ2-1; the match to TRBD1 covers 12 bases. CDR3 bases: TGTGCCAGCAGGGGACAGGGGGCCTATGAGCAGTTCTTC. It yields the protein CASRGQGAYEQFF.